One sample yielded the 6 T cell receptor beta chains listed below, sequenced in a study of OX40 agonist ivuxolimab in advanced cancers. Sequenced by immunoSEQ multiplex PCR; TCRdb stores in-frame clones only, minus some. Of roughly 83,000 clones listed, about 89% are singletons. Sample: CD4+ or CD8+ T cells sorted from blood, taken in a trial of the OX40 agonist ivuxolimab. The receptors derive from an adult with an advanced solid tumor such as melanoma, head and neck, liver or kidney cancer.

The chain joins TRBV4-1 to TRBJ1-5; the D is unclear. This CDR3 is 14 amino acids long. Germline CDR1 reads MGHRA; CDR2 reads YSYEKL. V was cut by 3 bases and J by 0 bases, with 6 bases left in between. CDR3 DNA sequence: TGCGCCAGCAGCCACCGTCATAGCAATCAGCCCCAGCATTTT. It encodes CASSHRHSNQPQHF.

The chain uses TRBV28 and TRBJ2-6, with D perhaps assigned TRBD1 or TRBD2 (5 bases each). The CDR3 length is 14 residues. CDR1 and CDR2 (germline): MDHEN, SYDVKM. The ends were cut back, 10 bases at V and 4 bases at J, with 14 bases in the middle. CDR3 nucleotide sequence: TGTGCCACCCATGGGACCTCCGGGGCCAACGTCCTGACTTTC. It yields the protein CATHGTSGANVLTF.

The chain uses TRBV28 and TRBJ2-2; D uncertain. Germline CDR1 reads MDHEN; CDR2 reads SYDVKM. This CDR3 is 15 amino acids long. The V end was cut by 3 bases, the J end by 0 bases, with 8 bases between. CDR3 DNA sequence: TGTGCCAGCAGTTTGGCCAGGTCGAACACCGGGGAGCTGTTTTTT. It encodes CASSLARSNTGELFF.

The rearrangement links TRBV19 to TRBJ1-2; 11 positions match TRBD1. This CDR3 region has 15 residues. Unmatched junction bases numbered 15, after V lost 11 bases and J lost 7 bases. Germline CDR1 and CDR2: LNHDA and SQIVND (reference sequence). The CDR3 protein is CAASGTGGVIGGYTF. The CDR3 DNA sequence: TGTGCCGCCTCCGGGACAGGGGGTGTTATAGGTGGCTACACCTTC.

In DNA form, the CDR3 reads TGTGCCAGCAGTCCATCGGCCTTACCGCAAACTAGCACAGATACGCAGTATTTT. This sequence encodes CASSPSALPQTSTDTQYF. V is TRBV5-4 and J is TRBJ2-3; D is unclear. V was pared by 5 bases and J by 0 bases, with 22 bases between. CDR3 length: 18 residues. The V gene's germline CDR1 is SGHNT and CDR2 YYREEE (reference sequence).

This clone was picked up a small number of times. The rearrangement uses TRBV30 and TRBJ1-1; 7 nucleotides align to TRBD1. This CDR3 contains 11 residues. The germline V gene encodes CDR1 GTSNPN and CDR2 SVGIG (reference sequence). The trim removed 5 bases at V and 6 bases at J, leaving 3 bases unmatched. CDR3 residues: CAWQGVAEAFF. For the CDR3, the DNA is TGTGCCTGGCAGGGGGTCGCTGAAGCTTTCTTT. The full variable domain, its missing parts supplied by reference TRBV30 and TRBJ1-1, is SQTIHQWPATLVQPVGSPLSLECTVEGTSNPNLYWYRQAAGRGLQLLFYSVGIGQISSEVPQNLSASRPQDRQFILSSKKLLLSDSGFYLCAWQGVAEAFFGQGTRLTVV.